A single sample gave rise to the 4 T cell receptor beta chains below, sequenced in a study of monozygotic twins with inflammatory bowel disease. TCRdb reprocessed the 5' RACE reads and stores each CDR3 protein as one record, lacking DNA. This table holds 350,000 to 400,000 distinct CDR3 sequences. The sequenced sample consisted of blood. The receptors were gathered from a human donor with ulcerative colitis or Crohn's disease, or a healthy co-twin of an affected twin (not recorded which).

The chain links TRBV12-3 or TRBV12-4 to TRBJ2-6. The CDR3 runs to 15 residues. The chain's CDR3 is CASTNWGRGANVLTF.

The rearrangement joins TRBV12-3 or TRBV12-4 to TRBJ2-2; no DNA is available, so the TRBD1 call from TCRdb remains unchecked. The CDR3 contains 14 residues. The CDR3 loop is CASSWQGDVGELFF.

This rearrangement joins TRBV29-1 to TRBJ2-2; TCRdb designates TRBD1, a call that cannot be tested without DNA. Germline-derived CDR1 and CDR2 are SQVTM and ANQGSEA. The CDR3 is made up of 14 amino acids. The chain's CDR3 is CSVVRQGHTGELFF.

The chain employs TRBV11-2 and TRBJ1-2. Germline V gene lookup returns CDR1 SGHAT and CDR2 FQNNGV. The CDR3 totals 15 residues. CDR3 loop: CASSLGPGVFYGYTF.